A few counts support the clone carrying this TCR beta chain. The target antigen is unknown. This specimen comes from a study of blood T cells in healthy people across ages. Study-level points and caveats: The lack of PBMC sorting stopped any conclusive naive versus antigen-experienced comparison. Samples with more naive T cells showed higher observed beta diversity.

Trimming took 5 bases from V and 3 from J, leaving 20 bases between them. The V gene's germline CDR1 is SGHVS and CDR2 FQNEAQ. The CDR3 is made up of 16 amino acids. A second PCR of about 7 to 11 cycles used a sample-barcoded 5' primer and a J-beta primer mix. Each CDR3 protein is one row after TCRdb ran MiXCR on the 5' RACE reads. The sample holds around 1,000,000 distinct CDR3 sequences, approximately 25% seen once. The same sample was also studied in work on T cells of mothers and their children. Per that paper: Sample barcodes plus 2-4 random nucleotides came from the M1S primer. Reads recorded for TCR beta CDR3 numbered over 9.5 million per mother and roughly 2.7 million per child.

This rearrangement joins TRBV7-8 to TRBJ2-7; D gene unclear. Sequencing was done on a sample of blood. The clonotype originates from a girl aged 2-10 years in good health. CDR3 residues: CASSGSSQVTLYEQYF. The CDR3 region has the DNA TGTGCCAGCAGCGGAAGCTCTCAGGTTACGCTCTACGAGCAGTACTTC.